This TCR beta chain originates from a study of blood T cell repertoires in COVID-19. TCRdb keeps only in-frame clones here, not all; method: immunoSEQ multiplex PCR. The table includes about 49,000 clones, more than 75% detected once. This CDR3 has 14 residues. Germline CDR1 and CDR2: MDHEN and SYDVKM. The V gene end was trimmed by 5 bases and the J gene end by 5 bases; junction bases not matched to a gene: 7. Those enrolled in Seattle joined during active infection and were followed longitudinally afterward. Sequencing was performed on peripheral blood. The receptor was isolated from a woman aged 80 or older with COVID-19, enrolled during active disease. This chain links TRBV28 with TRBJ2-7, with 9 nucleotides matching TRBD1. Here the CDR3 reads CASSTGTGFNEQYF. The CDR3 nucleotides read TGTGCCAGCAGTACCGGGACAGGGTTCAACGAGCAGTACTTC.